The rows below give T cell receptor beta chains drawn from one sample of a study of shared clonotypes between healthy human individuals. Clones were sequenced by immunoSEQ multiplex PCR, and TCRdb holds only the in-frame ones, with some missing. This table holds approximately 1.5 million clones, about 98.5% found once. Sequencing used naive CD4+ T cells sorted from blood. These receptor sequences come from a man aged 25-45 years in good health. The CDR3 runs from the conserved cysteine through the conserved F or W. Each record gives: CDR3 protein, CDR3 DNA, D gene, J gene, V gene, clone size. A D gene is named only where the DNA matches it firmly. Size tells how often a clone was seen (once, few, many) or the class of an expanded clone, and some rows leave it out.

CASRTAADGIYEQYF | TGTGCCAGCAGGACGGCGGCGGACGGAATATACGAGCAGTACTTC | . | TRBJ2-7 | TRBV28 | .
CASSPTENEQFF | TGTGCCAGCTCGCCCACGGAGAATGAGCAGTTCTTC | . | TRBJ2-1 | TRBV18 | .
CSVERQQETQYF | TGCAGCGTTGAACGTCAGCAAGAGACCCAGTACTTC | . | TRBJ2-5 | TRBV29-1 | .
CASSVSSVTYEQYF | TGTGCCAGCAGCGTATCTAGCGTTACCTACGAGCAGTACTTC | . | TRBJ2-7 | TRBV9 | once
CASGPGGGANQPQHF | TGTGCCAGCGGTCCCGGCGGGGGCGCCAATCAGCCCCAGCATTTT | . | TRBJ1-5 | TRBV28 | .
CASSEDELAGAGELFF | TGTGCCAGCAGCGAAGATGAACTAGCGGGAGCCGGGGAGCTGTTTTTT | TRBD2 | TRBJ2-2 | TRBV2 | .
CASSNLGKLFF | TGTGCCAGCAGTAACTTAGGAAAACTGTTTTTT | . | TRBJ1-4 | TRBV6-5 | .
CASSLARTSGRAYSEQFF | TGTGCCAGCAGCTTAGCGCGGACTAGCGGGAGGGCATATAGTGAGCAGTTCTTC | TRBD2 | TRBJ2-1 | TRBV7-2 | .
CASSMGWETQYF | TGTGCCAGTAGTATGGGATGGGAGACCCAGTACTTC | . | TRBJ2-5 | TRBV19 | once
CASSAGRRSYEQYF | TGCGCCAGCAGTGCCGGGCGCCGATCCTACGAGCAGTACTTC | . | TRBJ2-7 | TRBV10-1 | .
CAISESATGNYGYTF | TGTGCCATCAGTGAGTCGGCGACAGGAAACTATGGCTACACCTTC | . | TRBJ1-2 | TRBV10-3 | once
CASSVELQGGGNTIYF | TGTGCCAGCAGCGTAGAACTACAGGGTGGTGGAAACACCATATATTTT | . | TRBJ1-3 | TRBV9 | .
CASRRVNTEAFF | TGTGCCAGCAGGAGGGTGAACACTGAAGCTTTCTTT | . | TRBJ1-1 | TRBV7-9 | .
CAISVGTANTGELFF | TGTGCCATCAGTGTTGGCACCGCGAACACCGGGGAGCTGTTTTTT | . | TRBJ2-2 | TRBV10-3 | .
CAPTGAAHGYTF | TGTGCCCCCACCGGGGCCGCCCATGGCTACACCTTC | . | TRBJ1-2 | TRBV6-1 | .
CASTPGALNTEAFF | TGTGCCAGCACACCAGGGGCTTTGAACACTGAAGCTTTCTTT | . | TRBJ1-1 | TRBV28 | .
CASRGVINEQFF | TGTGCCAGCAGGGGGGTTATCAATGAGCAGTTCTTC | . | TRBJ2-1 | TRBV25-1 | once
CASSQTGPYGYTF | TGTGCCAGCAGTCAGACGGGCCCCTATGGCTACACCTTC | . | TRBJ1-2 | TRBV5-6 | .
CASSLPGTVGGYEQYF | TGTGCCAGCAGTCTCCCCGGGACGGTGGGTGGATACGAGCAGTACTTC | . | TRBJ2-7 | TRBV28 | .
CASSLGTGGTEAFF | TGTGCCAGCTCCCTTGGGACAGGGGGCACTGAAGCTTTCTTT | TRBD1 | TRBJ1-1 | TRBV18 | .
CSGGDTEAFF | TGCAGCGGAGGGGACACTGAAGCTTTCTTT | . | TRBJ1-1 | TRBV29-1 | .
CASSSALGVFAYEQYF | TGCGCCAGCAGCTCAGCACTAGGGGTTTTCGCCTACGAGCAGTACTTC | . | TRBJ2-7 | TRBV5-1 | .
CASSGGRSSSYNEQFF | TGTGCCAGCAGCGGTGGAAGGTCCAGCTCCTACAATGAGCAGTTCTTC | . | TRBJ2-1 | TRBV9 | once
CASSSAARLNTEAFF | TGTGCCAGCAGTTCCGCGGCACGGCTGAACACTGAAGCTTTCTTT | . | TRBJ1-1 | TRBV2 | .
CASSEGTGGFVSNEQFF | TGCGCCAGCAGCGAAGGGACAGGGGGCTTTGTCTCGAATGAGCAGTTCTTC | TRBD1 | TRBJ2-1 | TRBV5-1 | .
CSVRDSAYEQYF | TGCAGCGTACGGGACTCGGCCTACGAGCAGTACTTC | . | TRBJ2-7 | TRBV29-1 | .
CASSPGGSETQYF | TGTGCCAGCAGTCCCGGTGGGTCGGAGACCCAGTACTTC | . | TRBJ2-5 | TRBV28 | .
CASSSGELFF | TGTGCCAGCAGCTCCGGGGAGCTGTTTTTT | . | TRBJ2-2 | TRBV7-9 | .
CASSYLPPTGNYGYTF | TGTGCCAGCAGTTACTTACCCCCGACAGGAAACTATGGCTACACCTTC | . | TRBJ1-2 | TRBV6-5 | .
CASSSGGTGLGSGANVLTF | TGTGCCAGCAGCTCAGGGGGGACAGGGTTGGGCTCTGGGGCCAACGTCCTGACTTTC | TRBD1 | TRBJ2-6 | TRBV7-6 | .
CASINGPSGPSYNEQFF | TGTGCCAGCATAAACGGCCCTAGCGGGCCCTCCTACAATGAGCAGTTCTTC | TRBD2 | TRBJ2-1 | TRBV27 | .
CASSLRVASHYEQYF | TGTGCCAGCAGCTTAAGGGTGGCTAGTCACTACGAGCAGTACTTC | . | TRBJ2-7 | TRBV7-2 | .
CASSLARGRWSYEQYF | TGTGCCAGCAGCTTAGCTCGGGGGAGGTGGTCCTACGAGCAGTACTTC | . | TRBJ2-7 | TRBV7-2 | .
CASSLSASGLSYEQYF | TGCGCCAGCAGCTTGTCGGCTAGCGGACTTTCCTACGAGCAGTACTTC | TRBD2 | TRBJ2-7 | TRBV5-1 | .
CASSPPYREQFF | TGTGCCAGCTCACCACCATACCGTGAGCAGTTCTTC | . | TRBJ2-1 | TRBV18 | once
CASSQGGVRTEAFF | TGCGCCAGCAGCCAAGGAGGGGTTCGGACTGAAGCTTTCTTT | . | TRBJ1-1 | TRBV4-1 | .
CASSSSYRATEAFF | TGCGCCAGCAGCTCGTCCTACAGAGCCACTGAAGCTTTCTTT | . | TRBJ1-1 | TRBV5-1 | .
CASSTGTRLYEQYF | TGTGCCAGCAGTACCGGGACTCGGCTCTACGAGCAGTACTTC | . | TRBJ2-7 | TRBV6-5 | .
CASSLSGARPYEQYF | TGTGCCAGCAGCCTTAGCGGGGCCCGTCCCTACGAGCAGTACTTC | TRBD2 | TRBJ2-7 | TRBV7-8 | .
CASTRGWTGEEKLFF | TGTGCCAGCACCCGGGGGTGGACAGGAGAGGAAAAACTGTTTTTT | TRBD1 | TRBJ1-4 | TRBV6-5 | .